Below, 21 T cell receptor beta chains from the same sample are listed, as sequenced in a study of blood T cell repertoires in COVID-19. Clones were read by immunoSEQ multiplex PCR, and TCRdb kept only the in-frame ones, dropping some. The table has around 99,000 clones, about 91% seen once; the top ten hold 6.8%. Source material: peripheral blood. The receptors were sampled from a man aged 50 or older with active or convalescent COVID-19.

The chain uses TRBV4-2 and TRBJ1-5; no clear D. The V gene's germline CDR1 is LGHNA and CDR2 YNFKEQ. Trimming took off 0 bases at V and 6 bases at J, with 12 bases between the two ends. CDR3 length: 15 residues. The CDR3, as DNA: TGTGCCAGCAGCCAAGAGTCGGCGGGCGTTCAGCCCCAGCATTTT. This encodes CASSQESAGVQPQHF.

CDR3 DNA: TGTGCCACCAGTGACTTCCCGGGAGTTAGCGGGCGCACAGATACGCAGTATTTT. Its protein product is CATSDFPGVSGRTDTQYF. V is TRBV24-1 and J is TRBJ2-3; 7 positions agree with TRBD2. V trimming: 4 bases; J trimming: 1 base; junction bases outside the gene matches: 13. CDR3 length: 18 amino acids. CDR1 and CDR2 from the germline V gene are KGHDR and SFDVKD.

This clone came up once. V usage is TRBV27 and J usage is TRBJ1-5; no definite D call. CDR1 and CDR2 from the germline V gene are MNHEY and SMNVEV (reference sequence). V was pared by 2 bases and J by 2 bases, with 7 bases between. CDR3 size: 14 residues. For the CDR3, the DNA is TGTGCCAGCAGTTTACTATACGGCAATCAGCCCCAGCATTTT. It yields the protein CASSLLYGNQPQHF.

The chain employs TRBV4-1 and TRBJ2-5; D might be TRBD1 (5 bases). V was trimmed by 1 base and J by 4 bases, leaving 10 bases between them. The germline V gene has CDR1 MGHRA and CDR2 YSYEKL. This CDR3 region has 14 residues. The CDR3 DNA sequence: TGCGCCAGCAGCCAAGGGGGCAGGGTAGAGACCCAGTACTTC. Translating it yields CASSQGGRVETQYF.

The chain employs TRBV5-1 and TRBJ2-7, with 9 bases aligning to TRBD2. J lost 3 bases, V lost 4 bases, and 8 bases had no gene match. The germline gives CDR1 SGHRS, CDR2 YFSETQ. The CDR3 contains 15 residues. CDR3 bases: TGCGCCAGCAGCCCGCTAGCGGGAAGCTTCTACGAGCAGTACTTC. Its protein product is CASSPLAGSFYEQYF.

This clone has ten or more counts. The same CDR3 arises from other DNA sequences in this sample as well. This chain links TRBV6-5 with TRBJ2-4, with 10 bases identical to TRBD2. This CDR3 comprises 16 residues. Germline-derived CDR1 and CDR2 are MNHEY and SVGAGI. V was pared by 0 bases and J by 1 base, with 0 bases of the junction left unmatched. CDR3 sequence (DNA): TGTGCCAGCAGTTACTCGGGACTAGCGGCCAAAAACATTCAGTACTTC. Protein: CASSYSGLAAKNIQYF.

The V gene is TRBV29-1, the J gene TRBJ1-1; 8 bases align to TRBD1. In germline, CDR1 is SQVTM, CDR2 ANQGSEA. The J segment lost 5 bases and the V segment lost 5 bases, leaving 4 bases of the junction unmatched. This CDR3 has 12 amino acids. The CDR3: CSVTRQGTEAFF. CDR3 nucleotide sequence: TGCAGCGTTACAAGACAGGGGACTGAAGCTTTCTTT. The full variable domain, its missing parts supplied by reference TRBV29-1 and TRBJ1-1, is SAVISQKPSRDICQRGTSLTIQCQVDSQVTMMFWYRQQPGQSLTLIATANQGSEATYESGFVIDKFPISRPNLTFSTLTVSNMSPEDSSIYLCSVTRQGTEAFFGQGTRLTVV.

The gene calls are TRBV4-1 and TRBJ1-1; unclear D gene. Trimming left V 3 bases short and J 4 bases short, with 9 bases between. Germline values: CDR1 MGHRA, CDR2 YSYEKL. CDR3 length: 13 amino acids. The CDR3 bases are TGCGCCAGCAGCCAGATCCCTATCACTGAAGCTTTCTTT. Translation gives CASSQIPITEAFF.

The J gene is TRBJ2-5, the V gene TRBV30; 7 nucleotides match TRBD2. Looked up from germline, CDR1 is GTSNPN and CDR2 is SVGIG (reference sequence). J gave up 6 bases and V 2 bases, and 6 bases lay outside the gene matches. There are 13 residues in the CDR3. DNA for the CDR3: TGTGCCTGGAGTCGGGGGGAGGCGAAGACCCAGTACTTC. Its protein product is CAWSRGEAKTQYF.

J is TRBJ2-7 and V is TRBV5-1; TRBD1 might be the D (6 bases). CDR3 length equals 17 residues. Per the germline V gene, CDR1 is SGHRS and CDR2 is YFSETQ. V lost 0 bases and J 4 bases, leaving 20 bases between the germline ends. The CDR3 DNA sequence: TGCGCCAGCAGCTTGGCCCTCTCGGACAGTCCTGGTTACGAGCAGTACTTC. Encoded protein: CASSLALSDSPGYEQYF.

This clone was observed many times. The chain combines TRBV10-3 with TRBJ2-2; 9 bases align to TRBD2. The V gene end was trimmed by 6 bases and the J gene end by 5 bases; junction bases not matched to a gene: 7. The CDR3 has 15 residues. Germline assignment: CDR1 ENHRY and CDR2 SYGVKD. The DNA for the CDR3 is TGTGCCATCAGAGTGGCGACTAGCGGAACCGGGGAGCTGTTTTTT. It specifies CAIRVATSGTGELFF.

The chain employs TRBV7-9 and TRBJ1-2; 8 bases fit TRBD1. The CDR3 extends over 15 amino acids. J gave up 8 bases and V 0 bases, and 8 bases lay outside the gene matches. Germline V gene data show CDR1 as SEHNR and CDR2 as FQNEAQ (reference sequence). The CDR3 loop reads CASSLADRGGGGYTF. The CDR3 DNA reads as TGTGCCAGCAGCTTAGCTGACAGGGGAGGAGGAGGCTACACCTTC.

The chain joins TRBV24-1 to TRBJ2-1; TRBD1 agrees at 8 bases. The CDR3 has 15 amino acids. Germline assignment: CDR1 KGHDR and CDR2 SFDVKD. V trimming: 3 bases; J trimming: 4 bases; junction bases outside the gene matches: 4. CDR3 protein: CATSDGQGFYNEQFF. As DNA, the CDR3 is TGTGCCACCAGTGATGGACAGGGTTTTTACAATGAGCAGTTCTTC.

The chain links TRBV11-2 to TRBJ2-7; D might be TRBD2 (6 bases). CDR1 is SGHAT and CDR2 is FQNNGV in the germline V gene. The CDR3 is 15 amino acids. V was shortened by 1 base and J by 0 bases, with 10 bases between the two germline ends. CDR3 nucleotide sequence: TGTGCCAGCAGCTTAGTTGGGACTTCCTCCTACGAGCAGTACTTC. Protein: CASSLVGTSSYEQYF.

The gene calls are TRBV5-4 and TRBJ2-5; D is ambiguous. V lost 5 bases, J lost 5 bases, and 7 bases lay in between. The CDR3 totals 11 residues. Germline V gives CDR1 SGHNT, CDR2 YYREEE (reference sequence). This CDR3 reads CASSLSETQYF. The CDR3, as DNA: TGTGCCAGCAGTCTTAGTGAGACCCAGTACTTC. Combining the CDR3 with reference TRBV5-4 and TRBJ2-5 gives the whole variable domain ETGVTQSPTHLIKTRGQQVTLRCSSQSGHNTVSWYQQALGQGPQFIFQYYREEENGRGNFPPRFSGLQFPNYSSELNVNALELDDSALYLCASSLSETQYFGPGTRLLVL.

This clone came up a few times. The chain uses TRBV7-2 and TRBJ2-1; 11 bases are shared with TRBD2. CDR3 length equals 17 residues. Germline V gives CDR1 SGHTA, CDR2 FQGNSA. Trimming took 5 bases from V and 1 from J; bases not matched to a gene: 7. The CDR3 DNA reads TGTGCCAGCAGCCGTACTAGCGGGAGTACATCCTACAATGAGCAGTTCTTC. It yields the protein CASSRTSGSTSYNEQFF.

The chain carries TRBV28 and TRBJ2-1; 9 positions agree with TRBD1. With V trimmed by 3 bases and J by 5 bases, 8 bases remained unmatched. The CDR3 covers 16 residues. Germline CDR1 and CDR2: MDHEN and SYDVKM. CDR3 nucleotides: TGTGCCAGCAGTTTCGGCTTCGGGACAGGGAACAATGAGCAGTTCTTC. This translates into CASSFGFGTGNNEQFF.

The chain employs TRBV7-2 and TRBJ2-1; D is perhaps TRBD2 (6 bases). The CDR3 covers 14 residues. The germline V and J ends were trimmed by 4 bases and 2 bases, with 9 bases remaining between them. CDR1 is SGHTA, CDR2 FQGNSA, per germline. CDR3 DNA sequence: TGTGCCAGCAGCTACTCTAGCGCCTACAATGAGCAGTTCTTC. Encoded protein: CASSYSSAYNEQFF.

V usage is TRBV5-1 and J usage is TRBJ2-7; 11 bases agree with TRBD2. The J segment lost 4 bases and the V segment lost 0 bases, leaving 9 bases of the junction unmatched. Germline V gene lookup returns CDR1 SGHRS and CDR2 YFSETQ. The CDR3 extends over 17 amino acids. CDR3 nucleotide sequence: TGCGCCAGCAGCTTGGGGGGGACTAGCGGCAAATCTTACGAGCAGTACTTC. It is translated as CASSLGGTSGKSYEQYF.

In DNA form, the CDR3 reads TGCAGCGCTACCACCGGGACAATAACGGCCGGGGAGCTGTTTTTT. It specifies CSATTGTITAGELFF. The V and J genes are TRBV29-1 and TRBJ2-2, with a tentative D call TRBD1 (6 bases). This CDR3 contains 15 residues. Trimming stripped 7 bases from V and 6 bases from J, with 21 bases between. Germline V gene sequence: CDR1 SQVTM, CDR2 ANQGSEA.

This clone was seen only a few times. The chain links TRBV5-4 to TRBJ1-6; TRBD1 matches 7 bases. The CDR3 runs to 17 residues. CDR1 and CDR2 (germline): SGHNT, YYREEE (reference sequence). The ends lost 5 bases at V and 0 bases at J; junction bases unmatched: 8. The CDR3 nucleotides read TGTGCCAGCAGTAAAGACAGGGCGAGCTCCTATAATTCACCCCTCCACTTT. Its protein product is CASSKDRASSYNSPLHF.